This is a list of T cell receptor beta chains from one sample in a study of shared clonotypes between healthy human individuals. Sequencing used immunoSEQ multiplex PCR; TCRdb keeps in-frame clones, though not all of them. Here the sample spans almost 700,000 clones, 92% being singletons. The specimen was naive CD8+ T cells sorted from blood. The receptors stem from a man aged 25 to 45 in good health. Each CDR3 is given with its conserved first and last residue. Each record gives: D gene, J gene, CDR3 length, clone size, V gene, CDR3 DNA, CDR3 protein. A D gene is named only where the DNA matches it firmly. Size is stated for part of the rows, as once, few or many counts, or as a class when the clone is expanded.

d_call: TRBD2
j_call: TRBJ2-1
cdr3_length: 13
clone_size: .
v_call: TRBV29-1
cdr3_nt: TGCAGCGTTGAAAGCGGGAGTTTTAGTGAGCAGTTCTTC
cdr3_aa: CSVESGSFSEQFF

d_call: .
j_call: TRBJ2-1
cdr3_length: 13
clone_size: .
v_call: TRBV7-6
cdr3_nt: TGTGCCAGCAGCTTAGCGTTGGTGGATGAGCAGTTCTTC
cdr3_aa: CASSLALVDEQFF

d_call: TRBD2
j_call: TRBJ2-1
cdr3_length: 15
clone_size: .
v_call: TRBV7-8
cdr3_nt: TGTGCCAGCAGCTTAGGGACTAGCGGGAACAATGAGCAGTTCTTC
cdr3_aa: CASSLGTSGNNEQFF

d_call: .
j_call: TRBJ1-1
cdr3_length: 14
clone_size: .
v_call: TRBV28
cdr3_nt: TGTGCCAGCAGTTTGGCAGGCGAACACACTGAAGCTTTCTTT
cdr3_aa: CASSLAGEHTEAFF

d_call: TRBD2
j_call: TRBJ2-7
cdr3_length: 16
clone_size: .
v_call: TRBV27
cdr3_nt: TGTGCCAGCAGTTTAAGGGGACTAGCGGGAGTTTACGAGCAGTACTTC
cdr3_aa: CASSLRGLAGVYEQYF

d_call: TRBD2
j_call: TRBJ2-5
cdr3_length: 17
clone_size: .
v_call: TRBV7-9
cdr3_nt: TGTGCCAGCAGCTCACTACGAGGTTTCGCGGGAGATGAGACCCAGTACTTC
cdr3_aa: CASSSLRGFAGDETQYF

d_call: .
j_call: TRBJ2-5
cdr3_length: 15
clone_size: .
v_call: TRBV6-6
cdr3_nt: TGTGCCAGCAGTAAGATGAGACTGTCTCAAGAGACCCAGTACTTC
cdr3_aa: CASSKMRLSQETQYF

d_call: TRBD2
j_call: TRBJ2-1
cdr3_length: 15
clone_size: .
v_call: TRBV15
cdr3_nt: TGTGCCACCAGCAGCCCGCTAGCGGGAGACAATGAGCAGTTCTTC
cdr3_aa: CATSSPLAGDNEQFF

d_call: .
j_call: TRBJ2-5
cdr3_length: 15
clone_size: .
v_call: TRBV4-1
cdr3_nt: TGCGCCAGCAGCCAAGAGCCCCAGACATCAGAGACCCAGTACTTC
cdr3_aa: CASSQEPQTSETQYF

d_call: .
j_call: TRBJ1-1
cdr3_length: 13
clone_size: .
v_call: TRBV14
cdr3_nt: TGTGCCAGCAGCCCGACCCTTAACACTGAAGCTTTCTTT
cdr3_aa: CASSPTLNTEAFF

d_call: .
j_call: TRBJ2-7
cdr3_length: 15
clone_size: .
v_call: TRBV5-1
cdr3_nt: TGCGCCAGCAGCTTGAGAGGGGCTCCCAGCTACGAGCAGTACTTC
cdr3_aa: CASSLRGAPSYEQYF

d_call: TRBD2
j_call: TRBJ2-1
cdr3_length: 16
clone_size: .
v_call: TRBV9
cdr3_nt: TGTGCCAGCAGCGTAGGGGTTAGCGGGACCAACAATGAGCAGTTCTTC
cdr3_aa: CASSVGVSGTNNEQFF

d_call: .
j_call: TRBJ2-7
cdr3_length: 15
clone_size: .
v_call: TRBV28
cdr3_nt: TGTGCCAGCAGTCTGTCGGACCCCGTAAACTATGAGCAGTACTTC
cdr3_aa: CASSLSDPVNYEQYF

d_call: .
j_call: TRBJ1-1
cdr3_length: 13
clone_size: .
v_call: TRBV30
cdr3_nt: TGTGCCTGGAGTGACAGGGCATGGACTGAAGCTTTCTTT
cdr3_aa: CAWSDRAWTEAFF

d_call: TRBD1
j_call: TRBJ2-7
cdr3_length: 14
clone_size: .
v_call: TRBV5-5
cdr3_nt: TGTGCCAGCAGGGGGGACAGGGACTCCTACGAGCAGTACTTC
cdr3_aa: CASRGDRDSYEQYF

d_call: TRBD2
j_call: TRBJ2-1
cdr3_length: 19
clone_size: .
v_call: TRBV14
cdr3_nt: TGTGCCAGCAGCCAAGAAAGTATTTACGGGAGGGCCTCCTACAATGAGCAGTTCTTC
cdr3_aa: CASSQESIYGRASYNEQFF

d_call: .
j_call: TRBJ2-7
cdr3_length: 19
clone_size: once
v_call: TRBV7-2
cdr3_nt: TGTGCCAGCAGGGATATCTTGGGTGTGGGGTCGAGCTGGAGAAACGAGCAGTACTTC
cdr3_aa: CASRDILGVGSSWRNEQYF

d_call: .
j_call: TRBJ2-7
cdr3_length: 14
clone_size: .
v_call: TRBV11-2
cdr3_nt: TGTGCCAGCAGCTTTGGGGGGCTCGTCTACGAGCAGTACTTC
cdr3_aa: CASSFGGLVYEQYF

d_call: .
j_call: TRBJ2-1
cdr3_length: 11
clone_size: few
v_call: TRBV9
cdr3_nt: TGTGCCAGCAGCGTAGGGACAGAGCAGTTCTTC
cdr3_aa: CASSVGTEQFF

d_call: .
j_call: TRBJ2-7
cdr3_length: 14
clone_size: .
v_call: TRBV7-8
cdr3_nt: TGTGCCAGCAGCTTAGAAGCAGCATCCTACGAGCAGTACTTC
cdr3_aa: CASSLEAASYEQYF

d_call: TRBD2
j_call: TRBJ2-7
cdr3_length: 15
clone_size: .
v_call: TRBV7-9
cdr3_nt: TGTGCCAGCAGCCTCACTAGCGGGAGGGTCTACGAGCAGTACTTC
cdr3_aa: CASSLTSGRVYEQYF

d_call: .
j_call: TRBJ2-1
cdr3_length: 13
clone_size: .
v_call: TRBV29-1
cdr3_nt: TGCAGCGTTGGCCTCGTTACTTACAATGAGCAGTTCTTC
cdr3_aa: CSVGLVTYNEQFF

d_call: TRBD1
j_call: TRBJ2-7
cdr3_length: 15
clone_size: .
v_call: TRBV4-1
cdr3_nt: TGCGCCAGCAGCCCTTACCCGGGACAGGGTTACGAGCAGTACTTC
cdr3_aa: CASSPYPGQGYEQYF

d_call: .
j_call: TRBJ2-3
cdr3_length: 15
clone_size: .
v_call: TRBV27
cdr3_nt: TGTGCCAGCAGGTCGGACTGGACTAGCACAGATACGCAGTATTTT
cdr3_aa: CASRSDWTSTDTQYF